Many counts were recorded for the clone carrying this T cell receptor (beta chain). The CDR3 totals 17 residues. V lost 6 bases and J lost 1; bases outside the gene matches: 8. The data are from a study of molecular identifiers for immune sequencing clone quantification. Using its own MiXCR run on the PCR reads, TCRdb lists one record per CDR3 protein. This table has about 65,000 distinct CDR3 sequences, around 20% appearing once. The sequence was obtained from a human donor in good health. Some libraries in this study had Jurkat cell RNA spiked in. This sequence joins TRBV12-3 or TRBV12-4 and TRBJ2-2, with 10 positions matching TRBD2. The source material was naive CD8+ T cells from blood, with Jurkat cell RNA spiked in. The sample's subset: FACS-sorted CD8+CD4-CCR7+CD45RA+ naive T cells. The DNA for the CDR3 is TGTGCCAGCAGCCAGACCGGACTAGCGGAGAACACCGGGGAGCTGTTTTTT. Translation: CASSQTGLAENTGELFF.